The 20 T cell receptor beta chains below were found in one sample sequenced in a study of cytomegalovirus exposure and HLA in healthy donors. The PCR employed 60 Vbeta primers together with 13 Jbeta primers. Sequencing was performed with immunoSEQ multiplex PCR; in TCRdb, only in-frame clones are kept and a portion is missing. Here the sample spans around 110,000 clones, roughly two thirds being singletons. Sequencing was performed on PBMCs. The source of these receptors is a female donor in good health and CMV-seronegative.

The gene calls are TRBV11-2 and TRBJ1-2; D unresolved. Trimming took 5 bases from V and 8 from J, leaving 12 bases between them. From germline, CDR1 is SGHAT and CDR2 FQNNGV. The CDR3 runs 12 residues. CDR3 in amino acids: CASSPEGFGYTF. The DNA of the CDR3 is TGTGCCAGCAGCCCCGAGGGATTCGGCTACACCTTC.

The chain employs TRBV15 and TRBJ2-7; no firm D call. The CDR3 runs to 15 residues. V was pared by 0 bases and J by 0 bases, with 9 bases between. CDR1 and CDR2 (germline): LNHNV, YYDKDF (reference sequence). The CDR3 loop reads CATSRDLISSYEQYF. The CDR3 DNA reads TGTGCCACCAGCAGAGATCTGATTAGCTCCTACGAGCAGTACTTC. The full variable domain, in which reference TRBV15 and TRBJ2-7 provide the parts outside the CDR3, is DAMVIQNPRYQVTQFGKPVTLSCSQTLNHNVMYWYQQKSSQAPKLLFHYYDKDFNNEADTPDNFQSRRPNTSFCFLDIRSPGLGDTAMYLCATSRDLISSYEQYFGPGTRLTVT.

J is TRBJ2-2 and V is TRBV7-6; 10 bases agree with TRBD2. The CDR3 extends over 15 amino acids. V trimming: 4 bases; J trimming: 7 bases; junction bases outside the gene matches: 6. Germline CDR1 and CDR2: SGHVS and FNYEAQ. CDR3 in amino acids: CASSSSGSYGGELFF. The DNA for the CDR3 is TGTGCCAGCAGCTCTAGCGGGAGTTATGGCGGGGAGCTGTTTTTT.

The J gene is TRBJ2-7, the V gene TRBV7-3; 7 nucleotides match TRBD1. There are 14 residues in the CDR3. V shed 5 bases, J shed 8 bases, and the junction held 12 bases outside the gene matches. The germline V gene has CDR1 SGHTA and CDR2 FQGTGA. The CDR3 here is CASSPEQGHTKQYF. CDR3 DNA sequence: TGTGCCAGCAGCCCCGAACAGGGGCATACGAAGCAGTACTTC.

The rearrangement uses TRBV14 and TRBJ2-7, with TRBD1 identical over 10 bases. This CDR3 region has 13 residues. With V trimmed by 7 bases and J by 3 bases, 3 bases remained unmatched. Germline CDR1 SGHDN, CDR2 FVKESK. The CDR3 coding sequence is TGTGCCAGCAAGACAGGGGGCGGCTACGAGCAGTACTTC. This translates into CASKTGGGYEQYF. The variable domain in full, with the rest retrieved from reference TRBV14 and TRBJ2-7, is EAGVTQFPSHSVIEKGQTVTLRCDPISGHDNLYWYRRVMGKEIKFLLHFVKESKQDESGMPNNRFLAERTGGTYSTLKVQPAELEDSGVYFCASKTGGGYEQYFGPGTRLTVT.

The chain uses TRBV7-2 and TRBJ2-1; 9 bases match TRBD2. V gave up 3 bases and J gave up 0 bases; unmatched junction bases: 6. The CDR3 sequence is 17 residues long. The germline CDR1 and CDR2 sequences are SGHTA and FQGNSA. The CDR3 DNA is TGTGCCAGCAGCTTTGGACTAGCGTTTAGCTCCTACAATGAGCAGTTCTTC. Protein sequence: CASSFGLAFSSYNEQFF.

This clone was found a few times. This sequence joins TRBV5-1 and TRBJ1-2; D gene unclear. There are 13 residues in the CDR3. CDR1 SGHRS and CDR2 YFSETQ come from the germline V gene. The V end lost 5 bases, the J end lost 2 bases, and 10 bases lay between the germline ends. The CDR3 is CASSSSLNYGYTF. The CDR3 DNA sequence: TGCGCCAGCAGTTCTTCCCTAAACTATGGCTACACCTTC.

The genes are TRBV28 and TRBJ2-3; the match to TRBD2 covers 9 bases. Germline CDR1 and CDR2: MDHEN and SYDVKM. CDR3 size: 16 residues. The V segment lost 2 bases and the J segment 6 bases; nucleotides outside the gene matches: 9. CDR3 amino acids: CASSLAGGTAGDTQYF. Written as DNA, the CDR3 is TGTGCCAGCAGTTTAGCGGGAGGGACGGCCGGGGATACGCAGTATTTT.

This clone was detected a few times. V gene TRBV15 combines with J gene TRBJ1-3; possibly TRBD1 for D (5 bases). The CDR3 length is 16 residues. Germline V gene sequence: CDR1 LNHNV, CDR2 YYDKDF (reference sequence). The germline V and J ends were trimmed by 4 bases and 4 bases, with 17 bases remaining between them. The CDR3 reads CATSMGGKFVGNTIYF. The CDR3 nucleotides are TGTGCCACCAGCATGGGGGGGAAATTCGTCGGAAACACCATATATTTT. Full variable domain (remainder filled in from reference TRBV15 and TRBJ1-3): DAMVIQNPRYQVTQFGKPVTLSCSQTLNHNVMYWYQQKSSQAPKLLFHYYDKDFNNEADTPDNFQSRRPNTSFCFLDIRSPGLGDTAMYLCATSMGGKFVGNTIYFGEGSWLTVV.

The chain is built from TRBV2 and TRBJ2-3, with 7 bases lining up with TRBD2. The CDR3 spans 16 residues. Germline V gene sequence: CDR1 SNHLY, CDR2 FYNNEI. V shed 5 bases and J 0 bases; nucleotides not matched to a gene: 8. The CDR3, as DNA: TGTGCCAGCAGTTGGGTCCGGCGGGGGAGCACAGATACGCAGTATTTT. Protein: CASSWVRRGSTDTQYF.

CDR3 sequence reads: CASSLTPGHTEAFF. In nucleotides, the CDR3 is TGTGCCAGCAGCTTAACCCCAGGGCACACTGAAGCTTTCTTT. V gene TRBV7-3 combines with J gene TRBJ1-1; D may be TRBD1 (5 bases). This CDR3 region has 14 residues. V lost 0 bases and J lost 3, with 8 bases in between. Germline V lookup: CDR1 SGHTA, CDR2 FQGTGA.

V gene TRBV7-9 combines with J gene TRBJ2-2; the D is unclear. Between the trimmed V and J ends, which lost 0 bases and 5 bases, there was a span of 4 bases. This CDR3 has 13 amino acids. Germline V gene data show CDR1 as SEHNR and CDR2 as FQNEAQ (reference sequence). CDR3 coding DNA: TGTGCCAGCAGCTTAGCTTCTACCGGGGAGCTGTTTTTT. It codes for CASSLASTGELFF.

This sequence joins TRBV27 and TRBJ2-3; 15 nucleotides agree with TRBD2. V lost 5 bases, J lost 2 bases, and 11 bases stayed unmatched. The CDR3 is made up of 19 amino acids. Germline V gene data show CDR1 as MNHEY and CDR2 as SMNVEV (reference sequence). The CDR3 region has the DNA TGTGCCAGCAGTCAGAGCAGGACTAGCGGGAGGGGGTCCACAGATACGCAGTATTTT. This sequence encodes CASSQSRTSGRGSTDTQYF.

The gene calls are TRBV6-5 and TRBJ2-5, with 8 bases identical to TRBD1. CDR1 and CDR2 (germline): MNHEY, SVGAGI. The CDR3 is 14 amino acids. J gave up 1 base and V 8 bases, and 6 bases lay outside the gene matches. Written as DNA, the CDR3 is TGTGCCAGCTTTCCGGGACAGGCCCAAGAGACCCAGTACTTC. This translates into CASFPGQAQETQYF.

The chain carries TRBV15 and TRBJ2-3, with 9 nucleotides matching TRBD2. CDR3 size: 15 residues. Germline loops: CDR1 LNHNV, CDR2 YYDKDF (reference sequence). J lost 10 bases, V lost 6 bases, and 14 bases had no gene match. The CDR3 DNA reads TGTGCCACCAGTTCCAAGGCTAGCGGGATCAGGCCGCAGTATTTT. As protein: CATSSKASGIRPQYF.

The V and J genes are TRBV7-3 and TRBJ2-3; TRBD1 might be the D (5 bases). Deletions cut 3 bases from V and 6 bases from J, with 13 bases between. Germline V gene lookup returns CDR1 SGHTA and CDR2 FQGTGA. This CDR3 comprises 14 residues. The CDR3: CASSLGHRSDTQYF. CDR3 coding DNA: TGTGCCAGCAGCTTGGGGCACAGATCGGATACGCAGTATTTT.

J is TRBJ2-3 and V is TRBV28; D possibly corresponds to TRBD1 (6 bases). Germline loops: CDR1 MDHEN, CDR2 SYDVKM. The CDR3 loop spans 15 amino acids. The ends were cut back, 4 bases at V and 1 base at J, with 12 bases in the middle. The CDR3 DNA follows: TGTGCCAGCAGTTCCATAGCAGGGGGCACAGATACGCAGTATTTT. Its translation is CASSSIAGGTDTQYF.

A few counts support this clone. The V gene is TRBV6-4, the J gene TRBJ2-1, with 9 positions matching TRBD2. The CDR3 totals 14 residues. V lost 9 bases and J lost 4; bases outside the gene matches: 7. The germline V gene has CDR1 MRHNA and CDR2 SNTAGT. In DNA form, the CDR3 reads TGTGCCAGTGCGGCTAGCGGGGAATACAATGAGCAGTTCTTC. It yields the protein CASAASGEYNEQFF.

The chain is built from TRBV9 and TRBJ2-1, with D possibly TRBD2 on 6 matching bases. The V gene lost 6 bases and the J gene lost 6 bases, with 16 bases spanning the gap. CDR1 is SGDLS, CDR2 YYNGEE, per germline. This CDR3 spans 14 amino acids. The CDR3 DNA follows: TGTGCCAGCACGTCTGGCGGAGGGTTCAATGAGCAGTTCTTC. Translating gives CASTSGGGFNEQFF.

This rearrangement joins TRBV5-1 to TRBJ2-1, with TRBD2 matching over 10 bases. There are 16 residues in the CDR3. The V gene's germline CDR1 is SGHRS and CDR2 YFSETQ. The junction had 10 bases not matched to a gene; V was cut back by 5 bases and J by 5 bases. The CDR3 here is CASRLYSSGGNNEQFF. CDR3 coding DNA: TGCGCCAGCAGATTATATTCTAGCGGGGGTAACAATGAGCAGTTCTTC.